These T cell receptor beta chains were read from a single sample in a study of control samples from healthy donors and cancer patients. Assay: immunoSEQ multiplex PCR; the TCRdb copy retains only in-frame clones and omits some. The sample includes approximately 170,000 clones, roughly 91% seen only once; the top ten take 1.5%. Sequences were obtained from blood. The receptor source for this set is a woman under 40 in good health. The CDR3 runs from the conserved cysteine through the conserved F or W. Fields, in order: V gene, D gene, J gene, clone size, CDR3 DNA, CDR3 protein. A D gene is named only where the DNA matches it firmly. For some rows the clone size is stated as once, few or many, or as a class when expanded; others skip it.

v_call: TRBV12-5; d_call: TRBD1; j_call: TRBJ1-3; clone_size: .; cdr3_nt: TGTGCTAGTGGCCCCGGACAGGTCTCTGGAAACACCATATATTTT; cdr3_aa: CASGPGQVSGNTIYF
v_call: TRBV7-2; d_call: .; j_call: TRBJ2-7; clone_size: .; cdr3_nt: TGTGCCAGCAGCTTAGATAGCAGCTCCTACGAGCAGTACTTC; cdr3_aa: CASSLDSSSYEQYF
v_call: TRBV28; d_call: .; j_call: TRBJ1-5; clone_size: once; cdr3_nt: TGTGCCAGCAGTTTATCAGGCAATCAGCCCCAGCATTTT; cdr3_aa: CASSLSGNQPQHF
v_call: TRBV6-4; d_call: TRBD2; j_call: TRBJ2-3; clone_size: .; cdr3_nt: TGTGCCAGCAGTGACTCTGGCGGGAGTGATACGCAGTATTTT; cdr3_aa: CASSDSGGSDTQYF
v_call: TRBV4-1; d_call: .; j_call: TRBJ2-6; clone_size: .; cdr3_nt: TGCGCCAGCAGCCAAGGGGGGCAGGGGTCTGGGGCCAACGTCCTGACTTTC; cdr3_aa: CASSQGGQGSGANVLTF
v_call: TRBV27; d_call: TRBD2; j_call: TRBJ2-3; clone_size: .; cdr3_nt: TGTGCCAGCAGGTTAACCTCCGGGACTAGCGGGGGGAGCACAGATACGCAGTATTTT; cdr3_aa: CASRLTSGTSGGSTDTQYF
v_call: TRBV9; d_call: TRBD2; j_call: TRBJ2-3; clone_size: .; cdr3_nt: TGTGCCAGCAGCGTAGAAGCGGGGGGCCTCGGAGATACGCAGTATTTT; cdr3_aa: CASSVEAGGLGDTQYF
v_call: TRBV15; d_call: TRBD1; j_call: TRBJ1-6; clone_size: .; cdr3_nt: TGTGCCACCAGCAGGTACAGGGGGAATTCACCCCTCCACTTT; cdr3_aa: CATSRYRGNSPLHF
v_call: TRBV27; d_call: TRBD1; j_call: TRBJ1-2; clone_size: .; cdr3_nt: TGTGCCAGCAGTTCCGGCAGGGGGAACTATGGCTACACCTTC; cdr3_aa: CASSSGRGNYGYTF
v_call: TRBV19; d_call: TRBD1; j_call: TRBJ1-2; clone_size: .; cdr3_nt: TGTGCCAGTAGTACGGACAGGTTCGGCTACACCTTC; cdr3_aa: CASSTDRFGYTF
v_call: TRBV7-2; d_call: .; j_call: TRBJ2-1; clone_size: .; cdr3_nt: TGTGCCAGCAGCTTAGTGTCCTACAATGAGCAGTTCTTC; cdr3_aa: CASSLVSYNEQFF
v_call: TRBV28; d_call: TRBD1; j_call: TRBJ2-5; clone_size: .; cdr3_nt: TGTGCCAGCAGTTCCAGGGACAGGGGGCGGAGGGAGACCCAGTACTTC; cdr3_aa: CASSSRDRGRRETQYF
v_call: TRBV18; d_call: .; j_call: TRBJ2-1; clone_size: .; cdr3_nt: TGTGCCAGCTCACCGGGACTGACCAATGAGCAGTTCTTC; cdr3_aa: CASSPGLTNEQFF
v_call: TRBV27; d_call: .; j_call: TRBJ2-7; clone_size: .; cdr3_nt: TGTGCCAGCAGTTTACGGGCGCCCTACGAGCAGTACTTC; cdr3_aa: CASSLRAPYEQYF
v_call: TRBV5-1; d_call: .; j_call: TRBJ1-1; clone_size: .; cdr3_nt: TGCGCCAGCAGCTTTGGCGGGATGAACACTGAAGCTTTCTTT; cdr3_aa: CASSFGGMNTEAFF
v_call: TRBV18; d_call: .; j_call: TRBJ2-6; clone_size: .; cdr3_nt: TGTGCCAGCTCACCAAGGGCCGCTCTCTCTGGGGCCAACGTCCTGACTTTC; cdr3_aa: CASSPRAALSGANVLTF